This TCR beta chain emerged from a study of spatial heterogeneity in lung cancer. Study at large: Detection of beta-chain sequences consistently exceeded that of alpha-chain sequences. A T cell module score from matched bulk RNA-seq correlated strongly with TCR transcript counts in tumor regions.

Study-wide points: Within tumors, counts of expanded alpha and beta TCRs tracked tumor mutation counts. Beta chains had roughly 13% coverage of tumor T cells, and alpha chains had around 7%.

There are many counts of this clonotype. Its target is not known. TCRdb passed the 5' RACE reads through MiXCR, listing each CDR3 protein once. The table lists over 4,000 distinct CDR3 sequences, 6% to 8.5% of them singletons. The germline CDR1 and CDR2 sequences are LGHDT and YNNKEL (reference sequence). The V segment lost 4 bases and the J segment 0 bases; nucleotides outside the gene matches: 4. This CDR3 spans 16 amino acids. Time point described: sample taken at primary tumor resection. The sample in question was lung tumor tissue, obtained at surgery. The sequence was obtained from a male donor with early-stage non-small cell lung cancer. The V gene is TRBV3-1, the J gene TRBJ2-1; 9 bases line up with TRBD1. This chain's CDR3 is CASSLRQGDSYNEQFF. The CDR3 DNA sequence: TGTGCCAGCAGCCTCCGACAGGGGGACTCCTACAATGAGCAGTTCTTC.